Below are 10 T cell receptor beta chains sequenced from a single sample in a study of T cell clonotyping in hematopoietic cell transplantation (dated by TCRdb to 2020 to 2023). The time point label corresponds to: recipient sample about 28 days before transplant, after cytoreduction. Library creation used the immunoSEQ multiplex PCR assay. Drawn from immuneACCESS, this table holds only the in-frame rearrangements with V and J called that TCRdb kept. Clones are partly lost; checked studies trace under half to an unresolved V gene and leave the rest unexplained. The sample contains about 41,000 clones, about four fifths of them found a single time. The top ten clonotypes cover approximately 4.9% of the sample. This sample comprised peripheral blood mononuclear cells, obtained before stem cell transplant. These receptors all stem from a man in his 60s with myelodysplastic syndrome. Some clones in this sample may be carry-over from other donors' samples.

The V and J genes are TRBV7-9 and TRBJ2-1, with unresolved D. The V end was cut by 2 bases, the J end by 0 bases, with 8 bases between. The CDR3 extends over 15 amino acids. Germline V gene lookup returns CDR1 SEHNR and CDR2 FQNEAQ (reference sequence). As DNA, the CDR3 is TGTGCCAGCAGCTTACCAGGAACCTCCTACAATGAGCAGTTCTTC. Translation gives CASSLPGTSYNEQFF.

This rearrangement joins TRBV7-2 to TRBJ2-5, with TRBD2 matching 16 bases. CDR1 and CDR2 from the germline V gene are SGHTA and FQGNSA. Trimming cost V 1 base and J 4 bases; bases outside gene matches: 6. There are 18 residues in the CDR3. For the CDR3, the DNA is TGTGCCAGCAGCTTAGGAGGGACTAGCGGGGGGGCAGGAGAGACCCAGTACTTC. This sequence encodes CASSLGGTSGGAGETQYF.

The rearrangement joins TRBV19 to TRBJ2-7; possible D gene TRBD1, 7 bases. CDR1 is LNHDA, CDR2 SQIVND, per germline (reference sequence). Deletions cut 2 bases from V and 5 bases from J, with 13 bases between. The CDR3 has 14 residues. CDR3 in amino acids: CASSIRQGGDEQYF. The CDR3 DNA follows: TGTGCCAGTAGTATAAGACAGGGAGGCGACGAGCAGTACTTC.

The chain joins TRBV7-2 to TRBJ1-2; D may be TRBD1 (5 bases). V was shortened by 3 bases and J by 3 bases, with 17 bases between the two germline ends. The CDR3 has 16 amino acids. Germline V gives CDR1 SGHTA, CDR2 FQGNSA. DNA for the CDR3: TGTGCCAGCAGCTTTGGTGGGACTCCGGGGGACTATGGCTACACCTTC. Protein sequence: CASSFGGTPGDYGYTF.

The table lists this clone with a few counts. CDR3 region: CSGLDSGDQETQYF. The CDR3, as DNA: TGCAGCGGCCTGGATAGCGGGGATCAAGAGACCCAGTACTTC. The rearrangement uses TRBV29-1 and TRBJ2-5, with TRBD2 matching 8 bases. The V segment lost 7 bases and the J segment 2 bases; nucleotides outside the gene matches: 9. Germline V gene sequence: CDR1 SQVTM, CDR2 ANQGSEA. The CDR3 totals 14 residues.

The V and J genes are TRBV2 and TRBJ1-3, with 8 bases identical to TRBD1. Germline-derived CDR1 and CDR2 are SNHLY and FYNNEI. The V and J ends lost 5 bases and 6 bases, in that order; junction bases with no gene match: 6. The CDR3 runs 14 residues. CDR3: CASSPTGATNTIYF. CDR3 nucleotide sequence: TGTGCCAGCAGTCCGACAGGGGCGACAAACACCATATATTTT.

V gene TRBV19 combines with J gene TRBJ1-2; D unclear. Germline CDR1 and CDR2: LNHDA and SQIVND (reference sequence). The ends were cut back, 6 bases at V and 5 bases at J, with 16 bases in the middle. This CDR3 has 14 residues. CDR3 sequence: CASSGMEIWYGYTF. In DNA, the CDR3 is TGTGCCAGTAGCGGGATGGAGATCTGGTATGGCTACACCTTC.

The V and J genes are TRBV20-1 and TRBJ2-2; no clear D. Trimming pared 6 bases from V and 6 bases from J, leaving 8 bases between. Germline CDR1 and CDR2: DFQATT and SNEGSKA (reference sequence). The CDR3 is 11 amino acids. For the CDR3, the DNA is TGCAGTGCCCCTGGGGCCGGGGAGCTGTTTTTT. Residues: CSAPGAGELFF.

The chain links TRBV9 to TRBJ2-5; D gene unclear. Germline V gene sequence: CDR1 SGDLS, CDR2 YYNGEE. V was shortened by 4 bases and J by 2 bases, with 12 bases between the two germline ends. The CDR3 sequence is 14 residues long. CDR3 sequence (DNA): TGTGCCAGCAGCCCCCCGCAACGACAAGAGACCCAGTACTTC. It is translated as CASSPPQRQETQYF.

The rearrangement joins TRBV11-3 to TRBJ2-2; 11 bases line up with TRBD1. After removal of 5 bases from V and 0 bases from J, the junction contained 8 bases not matched to a gene. Germline assignment: CDR1 SGHNT and CDR2 YENEEA. The CDR3 runs to 18 residues. DNA for the CDR3: TGTGCCAGCAGCCTAAGGACAGGGGGCAACCCGAACACCGGGGAGCTGTTTTTT. It codes for CASSLRTGGNPNTGELFF.